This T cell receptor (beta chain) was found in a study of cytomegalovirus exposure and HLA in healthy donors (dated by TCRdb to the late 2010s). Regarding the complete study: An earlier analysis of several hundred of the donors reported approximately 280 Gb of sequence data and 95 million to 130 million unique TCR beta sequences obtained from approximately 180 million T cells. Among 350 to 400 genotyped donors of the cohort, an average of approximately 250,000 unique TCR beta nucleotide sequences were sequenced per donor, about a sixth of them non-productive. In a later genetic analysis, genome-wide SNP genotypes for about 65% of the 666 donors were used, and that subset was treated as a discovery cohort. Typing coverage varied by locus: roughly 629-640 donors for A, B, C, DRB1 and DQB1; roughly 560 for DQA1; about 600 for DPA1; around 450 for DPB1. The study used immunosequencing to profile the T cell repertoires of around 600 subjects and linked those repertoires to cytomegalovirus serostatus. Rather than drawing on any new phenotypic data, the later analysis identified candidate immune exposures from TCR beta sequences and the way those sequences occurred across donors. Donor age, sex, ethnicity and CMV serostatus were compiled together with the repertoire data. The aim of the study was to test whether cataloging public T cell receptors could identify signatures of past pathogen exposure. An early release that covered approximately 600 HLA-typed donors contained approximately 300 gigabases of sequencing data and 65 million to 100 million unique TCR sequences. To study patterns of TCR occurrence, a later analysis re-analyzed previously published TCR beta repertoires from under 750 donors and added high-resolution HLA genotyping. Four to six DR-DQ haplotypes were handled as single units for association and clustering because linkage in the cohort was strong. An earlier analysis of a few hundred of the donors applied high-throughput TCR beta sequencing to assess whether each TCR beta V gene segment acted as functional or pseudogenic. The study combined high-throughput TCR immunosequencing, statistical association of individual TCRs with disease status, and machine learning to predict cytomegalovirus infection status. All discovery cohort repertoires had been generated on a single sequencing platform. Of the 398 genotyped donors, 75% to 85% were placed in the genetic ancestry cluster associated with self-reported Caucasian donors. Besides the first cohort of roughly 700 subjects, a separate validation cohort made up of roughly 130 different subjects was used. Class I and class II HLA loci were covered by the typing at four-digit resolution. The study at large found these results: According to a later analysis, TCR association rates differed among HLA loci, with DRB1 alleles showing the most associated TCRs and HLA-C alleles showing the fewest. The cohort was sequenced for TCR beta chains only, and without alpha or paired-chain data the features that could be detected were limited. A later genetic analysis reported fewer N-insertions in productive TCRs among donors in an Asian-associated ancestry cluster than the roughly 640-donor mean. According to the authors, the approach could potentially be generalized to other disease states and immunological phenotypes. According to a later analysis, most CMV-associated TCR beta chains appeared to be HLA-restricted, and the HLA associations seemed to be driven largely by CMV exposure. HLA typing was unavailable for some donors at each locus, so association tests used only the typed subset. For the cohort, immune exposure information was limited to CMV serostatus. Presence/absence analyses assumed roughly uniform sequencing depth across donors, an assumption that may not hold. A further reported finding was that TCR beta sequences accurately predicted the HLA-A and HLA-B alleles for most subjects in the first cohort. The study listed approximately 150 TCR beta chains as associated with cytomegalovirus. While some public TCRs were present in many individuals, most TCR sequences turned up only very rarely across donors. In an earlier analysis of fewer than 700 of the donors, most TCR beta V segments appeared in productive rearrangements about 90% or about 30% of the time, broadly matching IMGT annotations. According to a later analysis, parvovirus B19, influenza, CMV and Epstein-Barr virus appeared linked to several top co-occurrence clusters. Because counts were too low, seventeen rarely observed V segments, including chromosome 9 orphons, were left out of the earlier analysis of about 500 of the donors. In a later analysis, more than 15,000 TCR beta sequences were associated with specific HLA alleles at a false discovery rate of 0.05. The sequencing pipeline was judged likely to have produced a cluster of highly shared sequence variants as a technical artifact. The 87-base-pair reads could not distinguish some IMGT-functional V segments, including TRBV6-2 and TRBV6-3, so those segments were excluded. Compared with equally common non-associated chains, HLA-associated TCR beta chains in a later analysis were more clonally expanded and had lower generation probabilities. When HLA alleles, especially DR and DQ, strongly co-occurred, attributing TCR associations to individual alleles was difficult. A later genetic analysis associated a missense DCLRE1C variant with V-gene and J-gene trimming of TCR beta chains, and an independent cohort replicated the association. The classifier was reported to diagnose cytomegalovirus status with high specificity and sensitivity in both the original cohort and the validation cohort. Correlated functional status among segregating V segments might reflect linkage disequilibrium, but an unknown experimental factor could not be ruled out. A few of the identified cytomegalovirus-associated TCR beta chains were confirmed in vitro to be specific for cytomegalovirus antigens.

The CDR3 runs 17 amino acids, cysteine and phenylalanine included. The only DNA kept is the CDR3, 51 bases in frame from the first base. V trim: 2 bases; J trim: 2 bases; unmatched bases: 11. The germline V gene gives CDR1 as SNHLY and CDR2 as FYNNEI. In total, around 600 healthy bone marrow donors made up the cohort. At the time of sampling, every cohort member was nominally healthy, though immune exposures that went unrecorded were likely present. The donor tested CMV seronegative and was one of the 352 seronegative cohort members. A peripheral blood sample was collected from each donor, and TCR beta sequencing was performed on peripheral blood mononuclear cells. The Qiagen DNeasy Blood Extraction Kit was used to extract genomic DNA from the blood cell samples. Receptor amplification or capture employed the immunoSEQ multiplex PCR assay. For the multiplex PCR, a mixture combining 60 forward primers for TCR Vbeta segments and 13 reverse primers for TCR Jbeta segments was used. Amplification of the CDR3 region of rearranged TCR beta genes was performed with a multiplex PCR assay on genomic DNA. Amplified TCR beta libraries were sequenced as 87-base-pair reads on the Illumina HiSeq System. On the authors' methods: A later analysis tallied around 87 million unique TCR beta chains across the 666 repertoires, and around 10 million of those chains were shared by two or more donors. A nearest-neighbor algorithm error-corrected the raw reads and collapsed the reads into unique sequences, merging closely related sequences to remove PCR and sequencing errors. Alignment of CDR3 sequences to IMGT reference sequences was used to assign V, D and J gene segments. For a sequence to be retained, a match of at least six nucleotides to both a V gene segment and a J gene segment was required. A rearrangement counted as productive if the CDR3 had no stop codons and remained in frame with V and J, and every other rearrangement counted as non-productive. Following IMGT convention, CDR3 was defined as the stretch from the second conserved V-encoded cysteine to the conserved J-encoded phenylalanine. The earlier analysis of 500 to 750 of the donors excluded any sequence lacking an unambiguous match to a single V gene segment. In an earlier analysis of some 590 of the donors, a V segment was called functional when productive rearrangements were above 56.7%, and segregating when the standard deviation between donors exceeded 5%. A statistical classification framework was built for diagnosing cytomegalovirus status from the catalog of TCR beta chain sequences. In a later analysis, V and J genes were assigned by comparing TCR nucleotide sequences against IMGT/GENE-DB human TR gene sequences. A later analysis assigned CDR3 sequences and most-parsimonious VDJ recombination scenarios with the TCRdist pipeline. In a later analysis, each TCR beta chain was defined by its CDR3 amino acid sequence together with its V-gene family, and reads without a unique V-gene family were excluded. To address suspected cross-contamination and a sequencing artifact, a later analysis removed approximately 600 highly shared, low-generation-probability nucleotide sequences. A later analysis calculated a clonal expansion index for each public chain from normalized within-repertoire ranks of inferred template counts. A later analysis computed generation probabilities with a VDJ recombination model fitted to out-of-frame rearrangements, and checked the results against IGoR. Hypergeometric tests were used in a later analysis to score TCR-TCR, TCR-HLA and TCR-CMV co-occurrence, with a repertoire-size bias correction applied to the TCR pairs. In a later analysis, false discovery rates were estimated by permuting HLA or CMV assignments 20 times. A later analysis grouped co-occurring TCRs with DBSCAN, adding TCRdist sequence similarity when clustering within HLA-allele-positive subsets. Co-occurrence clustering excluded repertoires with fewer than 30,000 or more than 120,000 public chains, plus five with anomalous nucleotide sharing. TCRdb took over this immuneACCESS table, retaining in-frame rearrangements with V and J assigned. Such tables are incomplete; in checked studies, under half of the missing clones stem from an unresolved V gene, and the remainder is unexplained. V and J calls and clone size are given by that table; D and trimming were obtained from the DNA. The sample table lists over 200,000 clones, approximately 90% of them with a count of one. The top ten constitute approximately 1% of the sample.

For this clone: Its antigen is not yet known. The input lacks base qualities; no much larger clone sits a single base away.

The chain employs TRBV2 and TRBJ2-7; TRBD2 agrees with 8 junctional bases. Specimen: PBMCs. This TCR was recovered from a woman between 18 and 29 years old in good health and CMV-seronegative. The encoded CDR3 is CASSERVRRGVAYEQYF. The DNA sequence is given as TGTGCCAGCAGTGAAAGGGTTCGGCGGGGGGTTGCCTACGAGCAGTACTTC. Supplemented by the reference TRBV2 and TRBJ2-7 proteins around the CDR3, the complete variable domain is EPEVTQTPSHQVTQMGQEVILRCVPISNHLYFYWYRQILGQKVEFLVSFYNNEISEKSEIFDDQFSVERPDGSNFTLKIRSTKLEDSAMYFCASSERVRRGVAYEQYFGPGTRLTVT.